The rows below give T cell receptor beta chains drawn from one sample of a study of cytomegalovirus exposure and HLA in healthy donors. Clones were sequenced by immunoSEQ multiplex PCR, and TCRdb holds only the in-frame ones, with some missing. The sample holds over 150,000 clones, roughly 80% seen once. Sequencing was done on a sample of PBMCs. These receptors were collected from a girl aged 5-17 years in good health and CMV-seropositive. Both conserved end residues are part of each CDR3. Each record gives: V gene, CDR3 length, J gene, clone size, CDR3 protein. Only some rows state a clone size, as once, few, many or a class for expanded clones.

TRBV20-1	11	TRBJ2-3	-	CSASGTDTQYF
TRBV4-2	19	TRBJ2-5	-	CASSQDPGLAGGYQETQYF
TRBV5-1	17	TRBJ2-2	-	CASSLDMTGEDTGELFF
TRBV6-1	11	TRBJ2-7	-	CASSESNEQYF
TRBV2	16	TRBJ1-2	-	CASSEGFHRGRYGYTF
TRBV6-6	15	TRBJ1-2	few	CASSYSGGRPGGYTF
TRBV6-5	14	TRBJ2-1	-	CASGRLAGDNEQFF
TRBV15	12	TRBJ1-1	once	CATSLPEAEAFF
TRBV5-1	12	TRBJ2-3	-	CASRSGTDTQYF
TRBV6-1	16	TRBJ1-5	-	CASSATPGQGVQPQHF
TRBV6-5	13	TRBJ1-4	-	CASTRLGAEKLFF
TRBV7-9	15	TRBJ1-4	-	CASSLSRATNEKLFF
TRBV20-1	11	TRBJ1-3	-	CSAPQGNTIYF
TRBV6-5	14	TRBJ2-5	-	CASSYDRGKETQYF
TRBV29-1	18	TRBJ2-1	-	CSVAPPPGLAGVWNEQFF
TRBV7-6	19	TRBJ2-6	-	CASSLARGQGLSGANVLTF
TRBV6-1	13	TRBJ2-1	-	CASGDSSYNEQFF
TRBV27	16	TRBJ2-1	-	CASSQYWAGGFNEQFF
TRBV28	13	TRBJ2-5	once	CASSFHHRETQYF
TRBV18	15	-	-	CASSSTSGSAHEQYF
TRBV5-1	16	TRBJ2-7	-	CASSLASGAKSYEQYF
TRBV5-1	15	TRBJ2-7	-	CASSLEGGTLYEQYF
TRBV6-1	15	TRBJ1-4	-	CASDSYIATNEKLFF
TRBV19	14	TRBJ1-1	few	CAATQGLGNTEAFF
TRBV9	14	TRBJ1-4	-	CASSVGPFSEKLFF
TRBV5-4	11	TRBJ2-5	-	CASSPGETQYF
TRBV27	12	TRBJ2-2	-	CASSPPYGELFF
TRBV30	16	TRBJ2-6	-	CAWSPQWSSGANVLTF
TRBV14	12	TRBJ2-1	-	CASSPLAGEQFF
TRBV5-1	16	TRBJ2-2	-	CASSRGTSGSAGELFF
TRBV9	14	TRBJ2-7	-	CASSRGTGDYEQYF
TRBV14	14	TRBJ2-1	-	CASSQGMTDNEQFF
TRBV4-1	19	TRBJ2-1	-	CASSQERFNGDRGDNEQFF
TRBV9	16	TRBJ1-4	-	CASSEGGTGANEKLFF
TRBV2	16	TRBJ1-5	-	CASSVGPGVGNQPQHF
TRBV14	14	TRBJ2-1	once	CASSPFNSNNEQFF
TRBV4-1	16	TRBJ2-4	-	CASSQPIGDGKNIQYF
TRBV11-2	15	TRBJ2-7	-	CASSFGTSGFYEQYF
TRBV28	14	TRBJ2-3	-	CASSPPRGGDTQYF
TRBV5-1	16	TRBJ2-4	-	CASSSTGPPGGDIQYF
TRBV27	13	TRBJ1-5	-	CASSTQTHQPQHF
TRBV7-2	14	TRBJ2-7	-	CASSLEAGGFVQYF